The rows below give T cell receptor beta chains drawn from one sample of a study of identical twins. TCRdb re-analysed the 5' RACE reads in MiXCR, keeping a single row per CDR3 protein. The table shows approximately 500,000 distinct CDR3 sequences, with roughly 15% occurring only once. The same specimen was also included in a second study, on yellow fever vaccine responses in identical twins.

The material sequenced was CD4+ T cells sorted from blood. These receptor sequences come from a woman aged 18-30 years in good health. The CDR3 runs from the conserved cysteine through the conserved F or W. The order of the fields is V gene, J gene, clone size, D gene, CDR3 DNA, CDR3 protein. The D gene is left open where the match is weak. A clone size is listed for some rows: how often the clone was seen (once, few, many), or a class if it is expanded.

TRBV5-1,TRBJ1-1,many,NA,TGCGCCAGCAGCGTCCGACAGGAATCGAACACTGAAGCTTTCTTT,CASSVRQESNTEAFF
TRBV9,TRBJ2-2,NA,TRBD1,TGTGCCAGCAGCGTAGACCCCCCCCGACAGGGATGGACCGGGGAGCTGTTTTTT,CASSVDPPRQGWTGELFF
TRBV5-1,TRBJ2-7,few,NA,TGCGCCAGCAGCCGGGAGACCTACGAGCAGTACTTC,CASSRETYEQYF
TRBV7-3,TRBJ2-1,NA,NA,TGTGCCAGCAGCTTAGGGCAGACTGAGCAGTTCTTC,CASSLGQTEQFF
TRBV12-3/TRBV12-4,TRBJ1-1,few,NA,TGTGCCAGCAGTTTAAACCGAGGCCTCACTGAAGCTTTCTTT,CASSLNRGLTEAFF
TRBV9,TRBJ2-4,NA,TRBD1,TGTGCCAGCAGCCCCGGGACAGGGCAAATTCAGTACTTC,CASSPGTGQIQYF
TRBV6-5,TRBJ2-5,NA,NA,TGTGCCAGCAGTTACTCCGGGACTCCCGCGTCGGAGACCCAGTACTTC,CASSYSGTPASETQYF
TRBV10-3,TRBJ2-7,NA,TRBD2,TGTGCCATCAGTGAACTAGCGGCTGGTTTCGAGCAGTACTTC,CAISELAAGFEQYF
TRBV19,TRBJ1-5,NA,TRBD1,TGTGCCAGTAGTAAGGGGACAGGACGCCCCAATCAGCCCCAGCATTTT,CASSKGTGRPNQPQHF
TRBV7-9,TRBJ2-2,NA,NA,TGTGCCAGCAGCCTCACAGAGACAACCGGGGAGCTGTTTTTT,CASSLTETTGELFF
TRBV12-3/TRBV12-4,TRBJ2-1,NA,TRBD2,TGTGCCAGCAGTCCGACAGCGGGATTATCCTACAATGAGCAGTTCTTC,CASSPTAGLSYNEQFF
TRBV5-1,TRBJ1-4,NA,NA,TGCGCCAGCAGCTTGTATGGGCAGAATGAAAAACTGTTTTTT,CASSLYGQNEKLFF
TRBV20-1,TRBJ2-4,few,NA,TGCAGTGCTAGATATCCGGGTATGGGTTTAGCCAAAAACATTCAGTACTTC,CSARYPGMGLAKNIQYF
TRBV7-9,TRBJ1-3,NA,NA,TGTGCCAGCAGCTTACTTTTAGACACCATATATTTT,CASSLLLDTIYF
TRBV28,TRBJ2-2,NA,NA,TGTGCCAGCAGTTTAGGGTCAACAGGCACCGGGGAGCTGTTTTTT,CASSLGSTGTGELFF
TRBV27,TRBJ2-3,NA,NA,TGTGCCAGCAGTCCAGACAGAACTCCCACAGATACGCAGTATTTT,CASSPDRTPTDTQYF
TRBV20-1,TRBJ2-1,NA,TRBD2,TGCAGTGCGAGACCGCTTCTAGCGGGGGCATTCCTAGGCAATGAGCAGTTCTTC,CSARPLLAGAFLGNEQFF
TRBV12-3/TRBV12-4,TRBJ2-3,few,TRBD2,TGTGCCAGCAGTTTATGGGAGGGGGGGACTAGCGGGAGCGGTGATACGCAGTATTTT,CASSLWEGGTSGSGDTQYF
TRBV10-3,TRBJ2-2,few,TRBD1,TGTGCCACGCGATTGGGACAGGGGACCGGGGAGCTGTTTTTT,CATRLGQGTGELFF